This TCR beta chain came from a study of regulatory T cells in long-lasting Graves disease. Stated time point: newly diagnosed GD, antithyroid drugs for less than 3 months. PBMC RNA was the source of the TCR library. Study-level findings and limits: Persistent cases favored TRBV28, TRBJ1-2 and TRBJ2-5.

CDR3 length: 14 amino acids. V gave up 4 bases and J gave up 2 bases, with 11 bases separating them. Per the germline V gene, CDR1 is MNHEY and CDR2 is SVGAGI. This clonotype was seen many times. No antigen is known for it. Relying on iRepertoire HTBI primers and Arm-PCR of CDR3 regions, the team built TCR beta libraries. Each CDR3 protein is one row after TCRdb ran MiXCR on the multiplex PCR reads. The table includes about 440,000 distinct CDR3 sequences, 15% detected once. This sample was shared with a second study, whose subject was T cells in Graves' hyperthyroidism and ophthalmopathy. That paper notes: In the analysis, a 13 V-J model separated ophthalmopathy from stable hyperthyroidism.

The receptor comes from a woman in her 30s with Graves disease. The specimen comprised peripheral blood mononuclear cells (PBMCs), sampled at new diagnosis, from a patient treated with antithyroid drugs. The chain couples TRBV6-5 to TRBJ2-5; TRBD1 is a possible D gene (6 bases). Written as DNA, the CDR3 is TGTGCCAGCAGTTCGAACAGGGCTCAAGAGACCCAGTACTTC. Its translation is CASSSNRAQETQYF.